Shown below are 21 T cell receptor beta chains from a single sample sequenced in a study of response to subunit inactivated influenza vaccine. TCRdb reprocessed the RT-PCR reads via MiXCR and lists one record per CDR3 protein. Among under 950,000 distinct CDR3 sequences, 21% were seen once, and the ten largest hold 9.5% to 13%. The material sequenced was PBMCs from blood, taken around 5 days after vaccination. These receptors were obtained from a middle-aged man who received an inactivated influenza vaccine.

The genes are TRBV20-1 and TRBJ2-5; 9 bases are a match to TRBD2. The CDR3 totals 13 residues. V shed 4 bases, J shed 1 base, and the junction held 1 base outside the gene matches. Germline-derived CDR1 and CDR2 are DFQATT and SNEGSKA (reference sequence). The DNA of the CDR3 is TGCAGTGCTACGCGGGGGGGCCAAGAGACCCAGTACTTC. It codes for CSATRGGQETQYF.

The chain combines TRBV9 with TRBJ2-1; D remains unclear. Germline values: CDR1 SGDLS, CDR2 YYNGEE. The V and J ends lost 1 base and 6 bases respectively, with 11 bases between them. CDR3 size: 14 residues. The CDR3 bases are TGTGCCAGCAGCGTAATGTTTACTGGCAATGAGCAGTTCTTC. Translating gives CASSVMFTGNEQFF.

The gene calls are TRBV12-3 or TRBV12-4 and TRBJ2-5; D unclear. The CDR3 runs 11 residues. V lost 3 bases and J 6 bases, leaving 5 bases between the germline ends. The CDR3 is CASSFRQTQYF. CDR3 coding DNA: TGTGCCAGCAGTTTTCGTCAGACCCAGTACTTC.

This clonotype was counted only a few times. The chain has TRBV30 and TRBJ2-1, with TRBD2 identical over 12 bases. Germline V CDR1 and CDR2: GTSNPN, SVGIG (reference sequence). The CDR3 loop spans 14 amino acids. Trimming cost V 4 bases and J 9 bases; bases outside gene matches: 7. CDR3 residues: CAWTTSGSVGEQFF. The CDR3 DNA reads TGTGCCTGGACGACTAGCGGGAGTGTTGGTGAGCAGTTCTTC.

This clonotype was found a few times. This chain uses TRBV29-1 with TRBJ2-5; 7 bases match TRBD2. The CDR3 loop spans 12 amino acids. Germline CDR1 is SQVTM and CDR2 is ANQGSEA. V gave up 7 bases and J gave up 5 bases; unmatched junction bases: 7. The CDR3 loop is CSERGGGETQYF. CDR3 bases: TGCAGCGAGCGCGGGGGTGGGGAGACCCAGTACTTC.

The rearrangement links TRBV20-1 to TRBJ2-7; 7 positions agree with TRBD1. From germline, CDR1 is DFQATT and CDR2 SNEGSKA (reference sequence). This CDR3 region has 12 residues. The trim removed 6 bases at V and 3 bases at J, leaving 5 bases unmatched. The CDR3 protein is CSAPRDSYEQYF. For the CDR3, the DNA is TGCAGTGCCCCCCGGGACAGCTACGAGCAGTACTTC.

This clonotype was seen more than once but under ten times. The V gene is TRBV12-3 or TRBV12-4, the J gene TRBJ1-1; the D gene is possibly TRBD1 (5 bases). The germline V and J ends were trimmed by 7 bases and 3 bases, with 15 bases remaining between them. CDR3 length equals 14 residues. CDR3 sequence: CASTEGLRYTEAFF. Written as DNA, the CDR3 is TGTGCCAGCACTGAGGGGCTGCGGTACACTGAAGCTTTCTTT.

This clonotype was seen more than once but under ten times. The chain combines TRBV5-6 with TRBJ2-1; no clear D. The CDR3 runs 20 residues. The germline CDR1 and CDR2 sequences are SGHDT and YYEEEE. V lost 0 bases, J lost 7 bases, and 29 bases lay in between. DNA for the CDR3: TGTGCCAGCAGCTTGGCCTCCCCGAGGTGGATGGTGTCCCCTTGGAATGAGCAGTTCTTC. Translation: CASSLASPRWMVSPWNEQFF.

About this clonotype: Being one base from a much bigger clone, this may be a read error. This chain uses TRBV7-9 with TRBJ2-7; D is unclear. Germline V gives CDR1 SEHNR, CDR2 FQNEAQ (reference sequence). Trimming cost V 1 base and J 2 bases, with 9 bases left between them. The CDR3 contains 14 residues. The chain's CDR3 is CASSLVGPTYEQYF. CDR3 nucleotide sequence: TGTGCCAGCAGCTTAGTAGGCCCTACCTACGAGCAGTACTTC. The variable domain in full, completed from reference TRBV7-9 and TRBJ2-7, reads DTGVSQNPRHKITKRGQNVTFRCDPISEHNRLYWYRQTLGQGPEFLTYFQNEAQLEKSRLLSDRFSAERPKGSFSTLEIQRTEQGDSAMYLCASSLVGPTYEQYFGPGTRLTVT.

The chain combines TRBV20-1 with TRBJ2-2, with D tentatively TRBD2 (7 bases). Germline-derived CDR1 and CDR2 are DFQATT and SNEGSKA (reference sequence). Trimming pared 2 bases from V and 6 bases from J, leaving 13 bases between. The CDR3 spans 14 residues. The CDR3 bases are TGCAGTGCTAGATTGGGGGGGGGCCCCGGGGAGCTGTTTTTT. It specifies CSARLGGGPGELFF.

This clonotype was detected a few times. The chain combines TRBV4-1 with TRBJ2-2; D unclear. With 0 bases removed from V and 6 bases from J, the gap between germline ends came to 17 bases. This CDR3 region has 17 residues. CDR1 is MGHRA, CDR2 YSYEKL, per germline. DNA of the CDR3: TGCGCCAGCAGCCAAGATCCGCGGTCCCATAGGGCCGGGGAGCTGTTTTTT. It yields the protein CASSQDPRSHRAGELFF.

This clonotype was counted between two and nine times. CDR3 region: CASSAAGGPYEQYF. CDR3 DNA sequence: TGTGCCAGCAGCGCGGCTGGGGGCCCCTACGAGCAGTACTTC. V usage is TRBV5-5 and J usage is TRBJ2-7; a weak D match, TRBD1 (6 bases). The V end lost 4 bases, the J end lost 2 bases, and 13 bases lay between the germline ends. The CDR3 is 14 amino acids. Germline V gene data show CDR1 as SGHKS and CDR2 as YYEKEE (reference sequence).

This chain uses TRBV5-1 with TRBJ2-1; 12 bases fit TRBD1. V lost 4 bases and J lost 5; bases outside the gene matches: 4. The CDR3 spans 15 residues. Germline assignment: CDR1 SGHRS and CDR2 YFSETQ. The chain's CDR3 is CASSTGQGAHNEQFF. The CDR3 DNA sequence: TGCGCCAGCAGCACGGGACAGGGGGCGCACAATGAGCAGTTCTTC.

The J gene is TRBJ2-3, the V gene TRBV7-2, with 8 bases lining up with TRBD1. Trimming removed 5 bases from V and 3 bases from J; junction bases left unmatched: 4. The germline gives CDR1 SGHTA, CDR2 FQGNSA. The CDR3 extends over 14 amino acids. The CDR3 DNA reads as TGTGCCAGCAGCGCGGGACAGGTAACAGATACGCAGTATTTT. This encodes CASSAGQVTDTQYF.

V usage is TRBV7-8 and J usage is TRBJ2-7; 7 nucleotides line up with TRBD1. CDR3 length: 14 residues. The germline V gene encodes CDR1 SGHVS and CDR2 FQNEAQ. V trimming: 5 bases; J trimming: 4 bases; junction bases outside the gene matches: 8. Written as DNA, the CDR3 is TGTGCCAGCAGCCGGGGACAGCAGATTTACGAGCAGTACTTC. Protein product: CASSRGQQIYEQYF.

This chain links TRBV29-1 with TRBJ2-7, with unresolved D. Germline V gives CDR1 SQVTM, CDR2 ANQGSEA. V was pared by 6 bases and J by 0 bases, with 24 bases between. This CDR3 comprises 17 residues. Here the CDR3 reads CSVLVGQLEGSSYEQYF. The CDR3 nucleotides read TGCAGCGTCCTCGTGGGTCAGCTTGAAGGATCCTCCTACGAGCAGTACTTC.

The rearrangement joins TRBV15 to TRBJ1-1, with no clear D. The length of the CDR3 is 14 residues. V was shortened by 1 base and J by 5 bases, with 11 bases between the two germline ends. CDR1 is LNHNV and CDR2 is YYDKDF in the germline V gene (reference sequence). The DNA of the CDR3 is TGTGCCACCAGCAGAGTTGGGGTTAGGACTGAAGCTTTCTTT. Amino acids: CATSRVGVRTEAFF.

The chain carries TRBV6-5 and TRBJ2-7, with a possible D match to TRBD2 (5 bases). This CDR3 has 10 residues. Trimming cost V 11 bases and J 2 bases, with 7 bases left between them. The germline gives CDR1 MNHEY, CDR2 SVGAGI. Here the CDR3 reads CAAGAYEQYF. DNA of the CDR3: TGTGCCGCGGGCGCCTACGAGCAGTACTTC.

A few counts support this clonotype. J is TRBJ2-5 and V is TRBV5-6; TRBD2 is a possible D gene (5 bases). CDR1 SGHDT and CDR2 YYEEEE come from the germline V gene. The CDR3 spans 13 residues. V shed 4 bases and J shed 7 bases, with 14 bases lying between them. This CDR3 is CASSVPRGSTQYF. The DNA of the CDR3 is TGTGCCAGCAGCGTACCCCGGGGTTCGACCCAGTACTTC. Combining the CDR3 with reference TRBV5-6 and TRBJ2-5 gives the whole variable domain DAGVTQSPTHLIKTRGQQVTLRCSPKSGHDTVSWYQQALGQGPQFIFQYYEEEERQRGNFPDRFSGHQFPNYSSELNVNALLLGDSALYLCASSVPRGSTQYFGPGTRLLVL.

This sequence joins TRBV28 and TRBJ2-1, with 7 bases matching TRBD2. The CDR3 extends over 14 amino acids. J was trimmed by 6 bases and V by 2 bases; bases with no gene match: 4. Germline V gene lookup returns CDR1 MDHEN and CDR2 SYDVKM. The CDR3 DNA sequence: TGTGCCAGCAGTTTAGCGGGGGAGAGCAATGAGCAGTTCTTC. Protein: CASSLAGESNEQFF.

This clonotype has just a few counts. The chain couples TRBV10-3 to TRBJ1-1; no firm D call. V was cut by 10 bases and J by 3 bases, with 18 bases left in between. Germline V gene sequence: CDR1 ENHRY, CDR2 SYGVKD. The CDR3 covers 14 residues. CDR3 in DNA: TGTGCCACCATGACACCTGGGAAGGACACTGAAGCTTTCTTT. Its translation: CATMTPGKDTEAFF.